This T cell receptor (beta chain) stems from a study of pediatric ulcerative colitis. Each sample received Survey-level depth of up to 500,000 reads. Clones were read by immunoSEQ multiplex PCR, and TCRdb kept only the in-frame ones, dropping some. The sample holds 12,000 to 15,000 clones, 75% to 90% seen once. Ulcerative colitis patients received no immunosuppressive medication before the diagnostic colonoscopy. Germline CDR1 and CDR2: ENHRY and SYGVKD. This CDR3 is built from 18 residues. Trimming shortened V by 0 bases and J by 0 bases, and 12 bases separated the two germline ends. The sample holds one count of this clone.

The sequenced sample consisted of blood. The receptor was derived from a boy between 10 and 17 years old with moderate ulcerative colitis. The chain combines TRBV10-3 with TRBJ2-6; D may be TRBD1 or TRBD2 (5 bases each). The CDR3 here is CAISESGTAASGANVLTF. As DNA, the CDR3 is TGTGCCATCAGTGAGTCGGGGACCGCCGCCTCTGGGGCCAACGTCCTGACTTTC.